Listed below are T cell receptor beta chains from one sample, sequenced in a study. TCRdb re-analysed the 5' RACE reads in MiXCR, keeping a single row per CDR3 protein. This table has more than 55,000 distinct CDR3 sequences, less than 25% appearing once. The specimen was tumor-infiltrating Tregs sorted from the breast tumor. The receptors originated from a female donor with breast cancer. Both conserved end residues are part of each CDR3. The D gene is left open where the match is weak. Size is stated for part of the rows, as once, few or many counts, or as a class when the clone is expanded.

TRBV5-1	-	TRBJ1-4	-	TGCGCCAGCAGCTTGGCCTTGGACTCGGAAAAACTGTTTTTT	CASSLALDSEKLFF
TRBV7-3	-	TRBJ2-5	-	TGTGCCAGCAGCTTAACGCCCCAAGAGACCCAGTACTTC	CASSLTPQETQYF
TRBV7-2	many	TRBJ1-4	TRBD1	TGTGCCAGCAGCCGGGACAGGGAAGAAAAACTGTTTTTT	CASSRDREEKLFF
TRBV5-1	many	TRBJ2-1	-	TGCGCCAGCAGCAAGCCCCTACCCCGGTCCAATGAGCAGTTCTTC	CASSKPLPRSNEQFF
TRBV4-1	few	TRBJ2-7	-	TGCGCCAGCAGCATACAAGCTCGGGGAGGCTACGAGCAGTACTTC	CASSIQARGGYEQYF
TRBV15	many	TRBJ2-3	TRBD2	TGTGCCACCAGCGGGGCGGGAGGCCGAGCAGATACGCAGTATTTT	CATSGAGGRADTQYF
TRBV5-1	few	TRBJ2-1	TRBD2	TGCGCCAGCAGGTATGGACTAGCGGACAATGAGCAGTTCTTC	CASRYGLADNEQFF
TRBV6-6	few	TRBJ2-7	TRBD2	TGTGCCAGCAGTAGGGGACTAGCGGAGGCCTACGAGCAGTACTTC	CASSRGLAEAYEQYF
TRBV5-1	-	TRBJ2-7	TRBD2	TGCGCCAGCAGCATAGCGGGAGGGCCCTCCTACGAGCAGTACTTC	CASSIAGGPSYEQYF
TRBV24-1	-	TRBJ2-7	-	TGTGCCACCAGTGATAACAGCAACCCCTACGAGCAGTACTTC	CATSDNSNPYEQYF
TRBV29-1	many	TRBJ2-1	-	TGCAGCGTTGTAGCTGACACCACCTACAATGAGCAGTTCTTC	CSVVADTTYNEQFF
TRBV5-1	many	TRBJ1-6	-	TGCGCCAGCAGCTTGGGTAGTAATTCACCCCTCCACTTT	CASSLGSNSPLHF
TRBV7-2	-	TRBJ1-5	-	TGTGCCAGCAGCTCAAGGGGGGGCAATCAGCCCCAGCATTTT	CASSSRGGNQPQHF
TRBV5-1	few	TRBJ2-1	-	TGCGCCAGCAGCCGAACGGGGGGCCAGTACGATGAGCAGTTCTTC	CASSRTGGQYDEQFF
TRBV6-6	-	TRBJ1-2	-	TGTGCCAGCAGTTACTCGACCGACAACTATGGCTACACCTTC	CASSYSTDNYGYTF
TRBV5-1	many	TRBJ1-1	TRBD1	TGCGCCAGCAGCTTGGAGGGACAGGGAACGGGCACTGAAGCTTTCTTT	CASSLEGQGTGTEAFF
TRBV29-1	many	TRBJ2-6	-	TGCAGCGTCCCAGGGGTTGGGGCCAACGTCCTGACTTTC	CSVPGVGANVLTF
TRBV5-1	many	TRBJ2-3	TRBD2	TGCGCCAGCAGTTCGGGGACTAGCGGGACAGATACGCAGTATTTT	CASSSGTSGTDTQYF
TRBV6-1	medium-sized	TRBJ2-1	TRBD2	TGTGCCAGCAGAGAAAGGGGGCGGGAGGGTTACAATGAGCAGTTCTTC	CASRERGREGYNEQFF
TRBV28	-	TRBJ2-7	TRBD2	TGTGCCAGCAGCCCCGATCTATTTTTTCGGGGGGGAACGCCCTACGAGCAGTACTTC	CASSPDLFFRGGTPYEQYF
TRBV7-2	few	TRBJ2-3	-	TGTGCCAGCAGCTTAGCGGGACTGAGCACAGATACGCAGTATTTT	CASSLAGLSTDTQYF
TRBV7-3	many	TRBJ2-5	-	TGTGCCAGCAGCTTTGACAGCCAAGAGACCCAGTACTTC	CASSFDSQETQYF
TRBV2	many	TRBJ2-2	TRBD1	TGTGCCAGCAGTGTCGGACAGGGCAACACCGGGGAGCTGTTTTTT	CASSVGQGNTGELFF
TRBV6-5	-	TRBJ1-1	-	TGTGCCAGCAGTGCGGGCTGGGCGGTAAACACTGAAGCTTTCTTT	CASSAGWAVNTEAFF
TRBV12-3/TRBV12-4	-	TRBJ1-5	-	TGTGCCAGCAGAACACGGGAACAGCCCCAGCATTTT	CASRTREQPQHF
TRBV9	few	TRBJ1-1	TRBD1	TGTGCCAGCAGCGCGTCGACAGGGGAAGCTTTCTTT	CASSASTGEAFF
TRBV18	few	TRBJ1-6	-	TGTGCCAGCTCACCGAAGCAGGGAAATTCACCCCTCCACTTT	CASSPKQGNSPLHF
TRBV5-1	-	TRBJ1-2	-	TGCGCCAGCAGCTTGGAGATATCGCGAACCGACTATGGCTACACCTTC	CASSLEISRTDYGYTF
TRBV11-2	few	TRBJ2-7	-	TGTGCCAGCAGCTTGACTACCTTGTTGGGCGAGCAGTACTTC	CASSLTTLLGEQYF
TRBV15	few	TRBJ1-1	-	TGTGCCACCAGCAGAGATTCTCTTCCGCTCGGGACAACTACGATTAACACTGAAGCTTTCTTT	CATSRDSLPLGTTTINTEAFF
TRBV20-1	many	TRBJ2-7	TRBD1	TGCAGTGCTGTCGGGCAGGGGGCAACCTACGAGCAGTACTTC	CSAVGQGATYEQYF
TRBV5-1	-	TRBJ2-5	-	TGCGCCAGCAGCTTGATGGCGGGAAGATCACAAGAGACCCAGTACTTC	CASSLMAGRSQETQYF
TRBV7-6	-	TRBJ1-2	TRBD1	TGTGCCAGCAGCCCCCGGACAGGGTGGGATGGCTACACCTTC	CASSPRTGWDGYTF
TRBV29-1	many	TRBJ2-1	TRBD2	TGCAGCGTTTCTAGCGGTATGGGGAATGAGCAGTTCTTC	CSVSSGMGNEQFF
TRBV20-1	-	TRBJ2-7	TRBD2	TGCAGTGCCGCGAGGGGACTAGCGGGATTCGGGCAGTACTTC	CSAARGLAGFGQYF
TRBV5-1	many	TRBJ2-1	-	TGCGCCAGCAGCTTGGACGGTGCCCGCTCCTACAATGAGCAGTTCTTC	CASSLDGARSYNEQFF
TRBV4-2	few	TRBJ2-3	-	TGTGCCAGCAGCGTCGCGGATACGCAGTATTTT	CASSVADTQYF
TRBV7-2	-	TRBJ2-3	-	TGTGCCAGCAGCTCCGACTACCTCAGCACAGATACGCAGTATTTT	CASSSDYLSTDTQYF
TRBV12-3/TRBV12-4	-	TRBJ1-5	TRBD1	TGTGCCAGCAGGTTCGGGACAGGCAATCAGCCCCAGCATTTT	CASRFGTGNQPQHF
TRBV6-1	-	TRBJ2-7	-	TGTGCCAGCAGTGGACAGGTTGCCGCGTACGAGCAGTACTTC	CASSGQVAAYEQYF
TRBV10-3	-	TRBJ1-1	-	TGTGCCATCAGTGAGTCGGGCACAACGAACACTGAAGCTTTCTTT	CAISESGTTNTEAFF
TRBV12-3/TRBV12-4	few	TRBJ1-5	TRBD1	TGTGCCAGCCACAGGGGGCCGTCGGGCAATCAGCCCCAGCATTTT	CASHRGPSGNQPQHF
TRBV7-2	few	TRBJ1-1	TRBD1	TGTGCCAGCAGCCCACCGAGGGGGCTCGGTGAAGCTTTCTTT	CASSPPRGLGEAFF
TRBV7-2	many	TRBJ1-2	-	TGTGCCAGCAGCTTAGCTCTCTCAGGGATGGGGGGCTACACCTTC	CASSLALSGMGGYTF
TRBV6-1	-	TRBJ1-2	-	TGTGCCAGCAGTGATCGGCGAGGCTACTATGGCTACACCTTC	CASSDRRGYYGYTF
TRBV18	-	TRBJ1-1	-	TGTGCCAGCTCACCGATTAAGGGGATAAGTTTCACTGAAGCTTTCTTT	CASSPIKGISFTEAFF
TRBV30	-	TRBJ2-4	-	TGTGCCTGCCTGGAAAGGGGCAGAAACATTCAGTACTTC	CACLERGRNIQYF
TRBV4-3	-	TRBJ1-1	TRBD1	TGCGTCAGCAGCCAAGAAGACAGGGGGGGTTTCGAAGCTTTCTTT	CVSSQEDRGGFEAFF
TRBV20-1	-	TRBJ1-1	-	TGCAGTGCTGATCGGGAGTTGGACACTGAAGCTTTCTTT	CSADRELDTEAFF
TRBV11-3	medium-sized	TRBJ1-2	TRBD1	TGTGCCAGCAGCCCCGGCGGACAGGGGGCGGATGGCTACACCTTC	CASSPGGQGADGYTF
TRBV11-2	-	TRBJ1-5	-	TGTGCCAGCAGCAGGGGGGGGTCCCAGCCCCAGCATTTT	CASSRGGSQPQHF
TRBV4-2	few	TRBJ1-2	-	TGTGCCAGCAGCCAAGGCAGCGTGGGAGGCTATGGCTACGCCTTC	CASSQGSVGGYGYAF